These 32 T cell receptor beta chains were all obtained from the same sample, sequenced in a study of CD4+ T cells in melanoma. Repertoires were generated with immunoSEQ multiplex PCR, while TCRdb's copy carries only in-frame clones and drops some. The sample has 50,000 to 60,000 clones, about 70% seen once. Input material: tumor tissue. The receptor source for this set is a human donor with melanoma.

The chain joins TRBV29-1 to TRBJ1-3, with TRBD1 as a possible D gene (5 bases). The CDR3 spans 14 residues. V was trimmed by 4 bases and J by 7 bases, leaving 17 bases between them. Germline V gene lookup returns CDR1 SQVTM and CDR2 ANQGSEA. CDR3: CSVGSPERGNTIYF. As DNA, the CDR3 is TGCAGCGTTGGTTCGCCGGAACGGGGGAACACCATATATTTT.

The chain employs TRBV2 and TRBJ2-7; 8 positions match TRBD1. V trimming: 5 bases; J trimming: 4 bases; junction bases outside the gene matches: 4. From germline, CDR1 is SNHLY and CDR2 FYNNEI. There are 13 residues in the CDR3. CDR3 region: CASSMDRVYEQYF. The DNA for the CDR3 is TGTGCCAGCAGTATGGACAGGGTTTACGAGCAGTACTTC.

CDR3 coding DNA: TGTGCCAGCAGCCAAGGCCCCAGTCCAGCCTACGAGCAGTACTTC. It encodes CASSQGPSPAYEQYF. The V and J genes are TRBV11-2 and TRBJ2-7; D is ambiguous. Trimming cost V 5 bases and J 2 bases, with 16 bases left between them. The CDR3 is 15 residues long. Germline CDR1 SGHAT, CDR2 FQNNGV.

This rearrangement joins TRBV4-3 to TRBJ1-4; D is unresolved. This CDR3 region has 15 residues. The ends were cut back, 4 bases at V and 5 bases at J, with 14 bases in the middle. Germline assignment: CDR1 LGHNA and CDR2 YSLEER. The CDR3 loop reads CASSPIPSRNEKLFF. DNA of the CDR3: TGCGCCAGCAGCCCAATCCCAAGTAGGAATGAAAAACTGTTTTTT.

This clone has only a few counts. This chain connects TRBV5-1 to TRBJ2-5; D gene ambiguous. CDR3 length equals 13 residues. From germline, CDR1 is SGHRS and CDR2 YFSETQ. The V gene lost 0 bases and the J gene lost 2 bases, with 5 bases spanning the gap. The CDR3 loop is CASSLVPQETQYF. The CDR3 nucleotides read TGCGCCAGCAGCTTGGTACCGCAAGAGACCCAGTACTTC.

The sample holds many counts of this clone. The V gene is TRBV7-8, the J gene TRBJ2-1; no reliable D call. The length of the CDR3 is 14 residues. Germline V lookup: CDR1 SGHVS, CDR2 FQNEAQ. V lost 3 bases, J lost 4 bases, and 10 bases lay in between. For the CDR3, the DNA is TGTGCCAGCAGCTTTAATGGGCCTTACAATGAGCAGTTCTTC. Translation gives CASSFNGPYNEQFF.

Many counts were recorded for this clone. This sequence joins TRBV13 and TRBJ2-4; the D gene is possibly TRBD1 (5 bases). V was trimmed by 10 bases and J by 8 bases, leaving 21 bases between them. The CDR3 has 14 residues. Looked up from germline, CDR1 is PRHDT and CDR2 is FYEKMQ (reference sequence). The CDR3 DNA sequence: TGTGCCACCAGGGCCCTAGGCCTCAGGGACATTCAGTACTTC. Translated: CATRALGLRDIQYF.

This clone was seen a handful of times. The rearrangement links TRBV7-3 to TRBJ2-1; maybe TRBD2 (6 bases). The germline V gene has CDR1 SGHTA and CDR2 FQGTGA. This CDR3 is 15 amino acids long. The germline V and J ends were trimmed by 0 bases and 7 bases, with 13 bases remaining between them. CDR3 DNA sequence: TGTGCCAGCAGCTTAACCCGGGGGAACTCGAATGAGCAGTTCTTC. Protein sequence: CASSLTRGNSNEQFF.

This chain links TRBV7-9 with TRBJ2-1; no clear D. The CDR3 covers 14 residues. V dropped 2 bases and J dropped 4 bases, with 9 bases sitting between them. Germline CDR1 and CDR2: SEHNR and FQNEAQ (reference sequence). The CDR3 protein is CASSLLFQYNEQFF. CDR3 DNA sequence: TGTGCCAGCAGCTTATTGTTTCAGTACAATGAGCAGTTCTTC.

In nucleotides, the CDR3 is TGTGCCAGCAGCTTAACAGCAGATCAGCCCCAGCATTTT. Protein product: CASSLTADQPQHF. V gene TRBV7-6 combines with J gene TRBJ1-5; D uncertain. Trimming stripped 2 bases from V and 5 bases from J, with 7 bases between. CDR3 size: 13 residues. CDR1 SGHVS and CDR2 FNYEAQ come from the germline V gene.

The sample holds many counts of this clone. This rearrangement joins TRBV5-4 to TRBJ2-1, with TRBD2 matching over 10 bases. CDR1 is SGHNT and CDR2 is YYREEE in the germline V gene (reference sequence). This CDR3 is built from 16 residues. With 4 bases clipped from V and 5 bases from J, the junction kept 9 bases outside the gene matches. The CDR3 loop is CASSVQGSGGNNEQFF. CDR3 nucleotide sequence: TGTGCCAGCAGCGTACAAGGTAGCGGGGGGAACAATGAGCAGTTCTTC.

The chain joins TRBV6-1 to TRBJ1-2, with D possibly being TRBD1 (6 bases). The V end lost 3 bases, the J end lost 8 bases, and 16 bases lay between the germline ends. The CDR3 extends over 14 amino acids. CDR1 and CDR2 (germline): MNHNS, SASEGT. The CDR3: CASSDRGAFSGYTF. CDR3 DNA sequence: TGTGCCAGCAGTGATAGGGGGGCGTTCTCCGGCTACACCTTC.

This chain joins TRBV4-2 and TRBJ2-6; D is unresolved. This CDR3 has 16 residues. The V gene's germline CDR1 is LGHNA and CDR2 YNFKEQ. V shed 4 bases and J shed 0 bases, with 10 bases lying between them. The CDR3 region has the DNA TGTGCCAGCAGCCCAGTACCCTTCTCTGGGGCCAACGTCCTGACTTTC. Its translation: CASSPVPFSGANVLTF.

This clone has a handful of counts. One junction end does not reproduce the germline sequence, and a read error may be involved. This chain links TRBV7-9 with TRBJ2-7; TRBD2 matches at 10 bases. CDR3 length: 15 amino acids. Germline V gene lookup returns CDR1 SEHNR and CDR2 FQNEAQ (reference sequence). This CDR3 reads CASSQGASGGYEQYF. CDR3 nucleotides: TGCGCCAGCAGCCAAGGGGCTAGCGGGGGCTACGAGCAGTACTTC.

The chain uses TRBV5-1 and TRBJ1-3; unclear D gene. In germline, CDR1 is SGHRS, CDR2 YFSETQ. V lost 4 bases and J 4 bases, leaving 9 bases between the germline ends. This CDR3 has 13 residues. The CDR3 loop reads CASSPVSGNTIYF. CDR3 nucleotides: TGCGCCAGCAGCCCCGTTTCGGGAAACACCATATATTTT.

V gene TRBV4-1 combines with J gene TRBJ2-3; 9 positions agree with TRBD1. The CDR3 has 14 residues. The J segment lost 5 bases and the V segment lost 5 bases, leaving 5 bases of the junction unmatched. The germline CDR1 and CDR2 sequences are MGHRA and YSYEKL. DNA for the CDR3: TGCGCCAGCAGCTATGGACAGGGGTTAGATACGCAGTATTTT. It translates to CASSYGQGLDTQYF.

The V and J genes are TRBV7-2 and TRBJ2-5, with D uncertain. This CDR3 region has 12 residues. The germline V gene has CDR1 SGHTA and CDR2 FQGNSA. The germline V and J ends were trimmed by 3 bases and 4 bases, with 6 bases remaining between them. CDR3 protein: CASSFTLETQYF. The DNA of the CDR3 is TGTGCCAGCAGCTTCACGCTAGAGACCCAGTACTTC. The whole variable domain, remainder taken from reference TRBV7-2 and TRBJ2-5, is GAGVSQSPSNKVTEKGKDVELRCDPISGHTALYWYRQSLGQGLEFLIYFQGNSAPDKSGLPSDRFSAERTGGSVSTLTIQRTQQEDSAVYLCASSFTLETQYFGPGTRLLVL.

The chain joins TRBV6-5 to TRBJ1-3; D is uncertain. V lost 0 bases to trimming and J lost 2 bases, with 8 bases between them. CDR3 size: 15 residues. Germline CDR1 MNHEY, CDR2 SVGAGI. The CDR3 region is CASSYSRKAGNTIYF. The CDR3 coding sequence is TGTGCCAGCAGTTACTCGAGGAAGGCTGGAAACACCATATATTTT.

This clone has only a few counts. This chain links TRBV6-6 with TRBJ2-1; tentatively, D is TRBD1 (6 bases). V was shortened by 11 bases and J by 10 bases, with 15 bases between the two germline ends. The germline V gene encodes CDR1 MNHNY and CDR2 SVGAGI (reference sequence). The CDR3 has 11 residues. This CDR3 reads CAALGAWEQFF. The CDR3 DNA reads TGTGCCGCGTTGGGGGCTTGGGAGCAGTTCTTC.

This clone was picked up one time. V gene TRBV27 combines with J gene TRBJ2-6, with D perhaps matching TRBD1 (6 bases). Germline values: CDR1 MNHEY, CDR2 SMNVEV (reference sequence). Between the trimmed V and J ends, which lost 9 bases and 2 bases, there was a span of 11 bases. The CDR3 totals 14 residues. The CDR3 loop is CASWTVAGANVLTF. The CDR3 DNA is TGTGCCAGTTGGACAGTGGCTGGGGCCAACGTCCTGACTTTC.

V and J are TRBV5-1 and TRBJ2-5, with TRBD2 as a possible D gene (6 bases). The CDR3 length is 14 residues. Germline V gene sequence: CDR1 SGHRS, CDR2 YFSETQ. Between the trimmed V and J ends, which lost 4 bases and 5 bases, there was a span of 15 bases. Written as DNA, the CDR3 is TGCGCCAGCAGCCCTGGGTTCAGCGGGGAGACCCAGTACTTC. Translation: CASSPGFSGETQYF. The variable domain in full, completed from reference TRBV5-1 and TRBJ2-5, reads KAGVTQTPRYLIKTRGQQVTLSCSPISGHRSVSWYQQTPGQGLQFLFEYFSETQRNKGNFPGRFSGRQFSNSRSEMNVSTLELGDSALYLCASSPGFSGETQYFGPGTRLLVL.

This clone has ten or more counts. The chain recombines TRBV6-1 with TRBJ2-2; TRBD1 matches at 7 bases. This CDR3 is 12 amino acids long. With V trimmed by 6 bases and J by 6 bases, 1 base remained unmatched. The V gene's germline CDR1 is MNHNS and CDR2 SASEGT. The CDR3 protein is CASRQGAGELFF. The CDR3, as DNA: TGTGCCAGCAGGCAGGGGGCCGGGGAGCTGTTTTTT.

The chain combines TRBV11-3 with TRBJ1-1, with unresolved D. There are 14 residues in the CDR3. With 2 bases removed from V and 5 bases from J, the gap between germline ends came to 12 bases. The germline V gene encodes CDR1 SGHNT and CDR2 YENEEA. CDR3 nucleotides: TGTGCCAGCAGCTTAAACGGTGAGAGGACTGAAGCTTTCTTT. Its translation is CASSLNGERTEAFF.

The V call is TRBV11-2, the J call TRBJ2-3; 9 nucleotides agree with TRBD2. J lost 5 bases, V lost 6 bases, and 6 bases had no gene match. CDR3 length equals 14 residues. The germline V gene has CDR1 SGHAT and CDR2 FQNNGV. The CDR3 bases are TGTGCCAGCAGAGGCATAGCGGGGGTAGATACGCAGTATTTT. This encodes CASRGIAGVDTQYF.

This chain links TRBV29-1 with TRBJ1-1; 10 bases match TRBD1. V shed 6 bases and J 6 bases; nucleotides not matched to a gene: 10. Per the germline V gene, CDR1 is SQVTM and CDR2 is ANQGSEA. The CDR3 extends over 14 amino acids. Here the CDR3 reads CSVGTGALGAEAFF. The CDR3 DNA sequence: TGCAGCGTAGGGACAGGGGCCCTCGGTGCTGAAGCTTTCTTT.

V and J are TRBV2 and TRBJ2-7; 7 nucleotides align to TRBD1. This CDR3 has 16 residues. The J segment lost 0 bases and the V segment lost 6 bases, leaving 11 bases of the junction unmatched. From germline, CDR1 is SNHLY and CDR2 FYNNEI. CDR3 region: CASSLDRVSGSYEQYF. Written as DNA, the CDR3 is TGTGCCAGCAGCCTAGACAGGGTGTCGGGCTCCTACGAGCAGTACTTC.

This clone was observed a few times. The chain combines TRBV27 with TRBJ2-1, with D tentatively TRBD1 (6 bases). CDR3 length: 11 residues. Looked up from germline, CDR1 is MNHEY and CDR2 is SMNVEV (reference sequence). V was cut by 7 bases and J by 8 bases, with 9 bases left in between. The CDR3 bases are TGTGCCAGCATAGCAGGGGATGAGCAGTTCTTC. Protein: CASIAGDEQFF.

The chain carries TRBV30 and TRBJ2-3, with D maybe TRBD2 (7 bases). Looked up from germline, CDR1 is GTSNPN and CDR2 is SVGIG (reference sequence). The CDR3 spans 12 residues. Trimming shortened V by 6 bases and J by 5 bases, and 12 bases separated the two germline ends. CDR3: CACRGAGDTQYF. CDR3 sequence (DNA): TGTGCCTGTCGGGGGGCCGGAGATACGCAGTATTTT. The complete variable domain, with remaining parts taken from reference TRBV30 and TRBJ2-3, reads SQTIHQWPATLVQPVGSPLSLECTVEGTSNPNLYWYRQAAGRGLQLLFYSVGIGQISSEVPQNLSASRPQDRQFILSSKKLLLSDSGFYLCACRGAGDTQYFGPGTRLTVL.

The CDR3 loop reads CASSSTSYEQYF. The CDR3 coding sequence is TGTGCCAGCAGCTCCACATCCTACGAGCAGTACTTC. The chain has TRBV7-9 and TRBJ2-7, with D uncertain. Looked up from germline, CDR1 is SEHNR and CDR2 is FQNEAQ (reference sequence). The ends were cut back, 4 bases at V and 1 base at J, with 5 bases in the middle. The length of the CDR3 is 12 residues.

The rearrangement uses TRBV5-1 and TRBJ2-5, with D hard to call. V shed 0 bases and J shed 2 bases, with 5 bases lying between them. The CDR3 spans 13 residues. Looked up from germline, CDR1 is SGHRS and CDR2 is YFSETQ. CDR3 nucleotide sequence: TGCGCCAGCAGCTTGGCTTCACAAGAGACCCAGTACTTC. Translation: CASSLASQETQYF. Based on the CDR3 plus reference TRBV5-1 and TRBJ2-5, the full variable domain is KAGVTQTPRYLIKTRGQQVTLSCSPISGHRSVSWYQQTPGQGLQFLFEYFSETQRNKGNFPGRFSGRQFSNSRSEMNVSTLELGDSALYLCASSLASQETQYFGPGTRLLVL.

The chain's CDR3 is CASSLRGGGENYGYTF. Written as DNA, the CDR3 is TGTGCCAGCAGCTTGCGAGGAGGGGGCGAGAACTATGGCTACACCTTC. This chain joins TRBV5-5 and TRBJ1-2; 7 nucleotides align to TRBD1. Trimming removed 1 base from V and 2 bases from J; junction bases left unmatched: 8. Germline V gene lookup returns CDR1 SGHKS and CDR2 YYEKEE (reference sequence). The CDR3 sequence is 16 residues long.

This clone has a handful of counts. This chain links TRBV4-2 with TRBJ1-4; maybe TRBD1 (5 bases). Germline CDR1 LGHNA, CDR2 YNFKEQ. The CDR3 contains 15 residues. V was clipped by 1 base and J by 3 bases, with 9 bases between them. This chain's CDR3 is CASSQGGGPNEKLFF. The CDR3 DNA is TGTGCCAGCAGCCAAGGGGGGGGTCCTAATGAAAAACTGTTTTTT.